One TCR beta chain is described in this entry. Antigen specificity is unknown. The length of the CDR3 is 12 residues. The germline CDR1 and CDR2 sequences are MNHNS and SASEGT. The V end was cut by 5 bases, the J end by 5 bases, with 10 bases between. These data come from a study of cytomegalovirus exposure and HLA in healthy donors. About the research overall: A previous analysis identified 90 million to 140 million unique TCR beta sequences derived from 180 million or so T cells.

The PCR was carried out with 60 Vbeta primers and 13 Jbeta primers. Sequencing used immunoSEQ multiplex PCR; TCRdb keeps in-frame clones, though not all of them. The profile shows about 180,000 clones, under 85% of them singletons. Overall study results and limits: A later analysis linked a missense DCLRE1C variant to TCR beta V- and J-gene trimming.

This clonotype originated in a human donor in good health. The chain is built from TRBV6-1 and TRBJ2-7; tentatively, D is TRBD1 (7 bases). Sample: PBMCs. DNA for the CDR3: TGTGCCAGCAGTTCCAGGGGGGACGAGCAGTACTTC. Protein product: CASSSRGDEQYF.